Listed here is a single TCR beta chain. Its cognate antigen has yet to be identified. No base-level quality is on record; no much larger clone is a single base apart. These data are taken from a study of blood T cell repertoires in COVID-19 (TCRdb year 2020). Describing the broader study: Samples from collaborators originated in the United States, Italy and Spain and spanned both the acute and convalescent phases of COVID-19. The samples were drawn from two sources: the first 160 participants of the ongoing ImmuneRACE study, and 1,254 subjects contributed by 6 global collaborators. The material from the prospective study consisted of cDNA or gDNA derived from T cells, B-cell-depleted T cells, or PBMCs. The repertoires were released in a freely available public database intended as a resource for research on the immune response to SARS-CoV-2. The dataset comprised deeply sampled blood TCRbeta repertoires from subjects exposed to, actively infected with, or recovered from COVID-19. HLA class I and class II types, where available, came from metadata supplied by the sample provider rather than from assay-based typing. A de-identified subject ID, COVID-19 status, age in years and sex were almost always included in the sample metadata.

TCRbeta CDR3 regions were amplified from genomic DNA using the immunoSEQ Assay, a bias-controlled multiplex PCR. As for the authors' bioinformatics: Within the assay, amplification of reference gene primers was used to estimate how many nucleated cells each sample contained. Sequence reads were collapsed and filtered to measure the absolute abundance of every unique TCRbeta CDR3 rearrangement. Productive Simpson clonality was computed per sample as the square root of Simpson's diversity index over productive rearrangements. Sourced from immuneACCESS, this table was stored by TCRdb with only in-frame sequences that have V and J called. A share of the clones is absent; for the studies checked, an unresolved V gene accounts for under half, and the remainder has no known explanation. That table furnishes V, J and clone size, whereas the DNA furnished D and trimming. Recorded for this sample are about 160,000 clones; 85% of them occurred a single time. The ten largest clonotypes hold approximately 3.3% of the sample.

For CDR1 and CDR2, the germline V gene lists SGHDT and YYEEEE. The CDR3 holds 12 amino acids from the cysteine to the phenylalanine. Just the 36-base CDR3 DNA is kept, in frame starting at base 1. V is pared back by 3 bases and J by 7 bases, with 9 bases lying between the germline termini. Overall results and qualifications from the work: The amount of clinical and demographic metadata varied by source and participant and was provided uncurated.

Each collaborating institution followed its own protocols to collect whole blood in K2EDTA tubes. For TCRbeta analysis, collaborator samples were shipped as frozen whole blood, as isolated PBMCs, or as DNA extracted from either sample type. The V and J genes are TRBV5-6 and TRBJ2-3, with no confident D gene call. Material for sequencing was peripheral blood. This clonotype was sampled from a human donor with acute or convalescent COVID-19. The donor label of this sample is uncertain. The nucleotide sequence is given as TGTGCCAGCAGCTCTTACTCATATACGCAGTATTTT. It translates to CASSSYSYTQYF. Supplemented by the reference TRBV5-6 and TRBJ2-3 proteins around the CDR3, the complete variable domain is DAGVTQSPTHLIKTRGQQVTLRCSPKSGHDTVSWYQQALGQGPQFIFQYYEEEERQRGNFPDRFSGHQFPNYSSELNVNALLLGDSALYLCASSSYSYTQYFGPGTRLTVL.